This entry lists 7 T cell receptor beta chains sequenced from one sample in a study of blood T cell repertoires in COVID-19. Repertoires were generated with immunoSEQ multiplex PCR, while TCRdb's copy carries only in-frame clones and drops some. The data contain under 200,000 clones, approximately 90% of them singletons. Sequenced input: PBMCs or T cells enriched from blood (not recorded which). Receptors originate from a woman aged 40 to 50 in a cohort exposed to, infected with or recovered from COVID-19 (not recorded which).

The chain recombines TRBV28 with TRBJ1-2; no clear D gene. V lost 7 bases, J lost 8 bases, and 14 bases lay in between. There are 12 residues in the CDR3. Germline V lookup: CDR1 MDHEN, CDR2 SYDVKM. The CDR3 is CASTVQALGYTF. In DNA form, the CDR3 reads TGTGCCAGCACCGTTCAGGCCCTCGGCTACACCTTC.

CDR3 DNA: TGTGCCAGCAGTCAATTCCCGCGGGAAGCGGGGAGCACAGATACGCAGTATTTT. Translation: CASSQFPREAGSTDTQYF. J is TRBJ2-3 and V is TRBV27; 7 nucleotides match TRBD2. CDR3 length: 18 residues. Germline CDR1 MNHEY, CDR2 SMNVEV (reference sequence). V shed 5 bases and J 0 bases; nucleotides not matched to a gene: 14.

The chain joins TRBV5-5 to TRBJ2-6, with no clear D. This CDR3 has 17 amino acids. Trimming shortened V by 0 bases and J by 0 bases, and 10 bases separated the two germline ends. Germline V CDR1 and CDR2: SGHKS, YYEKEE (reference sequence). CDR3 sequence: CASSLGFGVSGANVLTF. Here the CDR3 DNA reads TGTGCCAGCAGCTTGGGGTTTGGAGTCTCTGGGGCCAACGTCCTGACTTTC.

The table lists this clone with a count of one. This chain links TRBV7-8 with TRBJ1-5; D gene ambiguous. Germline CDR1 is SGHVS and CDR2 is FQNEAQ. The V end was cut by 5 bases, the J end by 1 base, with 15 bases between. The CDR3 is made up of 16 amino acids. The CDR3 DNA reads TGTGCCAGCAGCCCCCGCCCTATATCGAGCAATCAGCCCCAGCATTTT. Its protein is CASSPRPISSNQPQHF.

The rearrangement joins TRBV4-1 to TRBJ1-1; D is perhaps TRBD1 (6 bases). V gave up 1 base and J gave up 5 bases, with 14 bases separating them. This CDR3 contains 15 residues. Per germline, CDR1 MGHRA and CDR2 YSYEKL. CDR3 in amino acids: CASSQVRRGETEAFF. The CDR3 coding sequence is TGCGCCAGCAGCCAAGTTCGCAGGGGAGAGACTGAAGCTTTCTTT.

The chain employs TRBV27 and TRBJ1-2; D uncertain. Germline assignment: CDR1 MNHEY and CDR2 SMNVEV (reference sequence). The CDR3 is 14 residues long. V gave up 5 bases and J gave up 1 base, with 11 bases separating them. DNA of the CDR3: TGTGCCAGCAGTACTACGTCGGTTAACTATGGCTACACCTTC. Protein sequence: CASSTTSVNYGYTF.

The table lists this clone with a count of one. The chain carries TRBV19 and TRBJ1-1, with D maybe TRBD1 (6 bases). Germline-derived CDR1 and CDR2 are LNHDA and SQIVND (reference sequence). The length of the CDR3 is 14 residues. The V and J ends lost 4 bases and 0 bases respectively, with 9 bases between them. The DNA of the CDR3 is TGTGCCAGTAGTACCGACAGGCTGAACACTGAAGCTTTCTTT. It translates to CASSTDRLNTEAFF.